Sequencing of this T cell receptor (beta chain) was carried out in a study of identical twins (dated by TCRdb to between 2015 and 2016). In terms of the full investigation: TCR alpha and beta repertoires from monozygotic twins, unrelated adults of various ages and cord blood were deep-sequenced to test whether fetal clonotypes persist. To rule out contamination, replicate twin experiments were performed at different times with different library preparation protocols.

V loses 5 bases at its end and J loses 4 bases; junction bases beyond the gene matches: 16. The CDR1 and CDR2 encoded by the germline V gene (reference sequence) are SEHNR and FQNEAQ. The CDR3 sequence holds 17 residues, the cysteine and phenylalanine included. Solely the CDR3 DNA is kept, with 51 bases framed from the first base. Of note for this clonotype: Its antigen is currently not known. Base qualities are not provided; no much larger clone lies one nucleotide away.

Only healthy Caucasian donors were included. The twin cohort comprised three pairs of female monozygotic twins, all aged roughly 18 to 30 years. Peripheral blood mononuclear cells were the source from which RNA for the TCR libraries was isolated. The library was produced with 5' RACE. Sequenced using an Illumina HiSeq 2000. A universal primer binding site was introduced by template switching, and a unique molecular identifier was present in the final cDNA, enabling accurate counting of TCR cDNA molecules. Specific primers in the conserved constant-segment region were used to synthesize first-strand cDNA for the TCR alpha and beta chains. To control for contamination, each cDNA library was double barcoded with a SMART-Mk sample barcode plus Illumina barcodes. TruSeq adapter sequences along with Illumina sample barcodes were introduced in two successive PCR steps. The Illumina HiSeq platform was used with custom primers to sequence TCR alpha and beta cDNA libraries. The paper's data handling went like this. Raw reads were processed with MiGEC to extract unique molecular identifiers, and MiXCR was used to determine CDR3 positions. Recombination models were inferred per individual with the repgenHMM and IGoR tools using an EM algorithm. The tcR package in R was used for shared clonotype analysis, with sharing normalized by the product of cloneset sizes. Out-of-frame nonproductive sequences were analyzed to study raw recombination free of thymic and clonal selection effects. TCRdb reanalyzed the raw reads on its own, using fastp at Q25 for trimming and MiXCR for clone calling, and kept in-frame beta chains. Entries that share a CDR3 protein sequence are merged under the most common genes and DNA. TCRdb's processing, not the study's, gives the V and J calls here. For this sample the table gives approximately 600,000 distinct CDR3 sequences, of which 9.5% to 10% were detected only once. Jointly, the top ten make up around 3.1% of the sample.

What the study reported, not specific to this receptor: In monozygotic twins, out-of-frame TCR alpha sharing was systematically underestimated by recombination models, although the models agreed with sharing between unrelated individuals. Out-of-frame TCR alpha sequences shared between twins showed an excess of low generation-probability sequences compared with coincidental sharing between unrelated individuals. Fewer insertions were carried by abundant cord blood beta clonotypes, a similar but weaker trend appeared in young adult naive repertoires, and no such trend appeared in memory repertoires. Excess twin sharing in beta out-of-frame sequences was weaker because fewer shared sequences lowered the signal-to-noise ratio. Because the same donors could not be followed over many years, conclusions were based on cross-sectional statistical analysis. Invariant T cells such as MAIT and iNKT could partly confound zero-insertion analyses, although diverse VJ usage argued against such confounding for most clonotypes.

The sample was also linked to a second study, of yellow fever vaccine responses in identical twins. The second study, in turn, reports: According to the authors, in identical twins the way T cells responded to vaccination appeared partly convergent and partly personalized. The study precisely tracked vaccine-responding T cell clones in identical twins.

This TCR was recovered from a woman between 18 and 30 years old in good health. Input material: PBMCs. The chain couples TRBV7-9 to TRBJ2-7, and TRBD1 matches 8 of the central bases. CDR3 loop: CASSPPWRDRGLYEQYF. The DNA sequence is TGTGCCAGCAGCCCCCCCTGGCGCGACAGGGGATTATACGAGCAGTACTTC.